This passage covers 24 T cell receptor beta chains from one sample sequenced in a study of T cell repertoires in cytomegalovirus infection. One entry per CDR3 protein, called by TCRdb with MiXCR from the reads. This sample has 630,000 or so distinct CDR3 sequences, with roughly 24% found just once. The specimen was CD8+ T cells from PBMCs. These receptor sequences come from a human donor in good health (CMV status not recorded). Some clones in this sample may be carry-over from other donors' samples.

Concerning this clonotype itself: A much larger clone differs from this one at a single base, so this may be a read error. As the CDR3 is not closed by the conserved phenylalanine or tryptophan, this likely results from a read error. The chain has TRBV7-8 and TRBJ1-4, with a tentative D call TRBD1 (6 bases). This CDR3 comprises 24 residues. Germline CDR1 and CDR2: SGHVS and FQNEAQ. In DNA, the CDR3 is TGTGCACCGTTGGGAAAACAGAACAGGGCCAAGAAGAAGAATTCCCCAACAACTAATGAAAAACTGTTTCTT. Amino acid sequence: CAPLGKQNRAKKKNSPTTNEKLFL.

This clonotype was counted a few times. The V and J genes are TRBV7-6 and TRBJ2-1; D gene unclear. V was cut by 3 bases and J by 2 bases, with 11 bases left in between. Per germline, CDR1 SGHVS and CDR2 FNYEAQ. This CDR3 spans 15 amino acids. The CDR3 region is CASSFAKSPYNEQFF. CDR3 DNA sequence: TGTGCCAGCAGCTTCGCTAAGTCCCCCTACAATGAGCAGTTCTTC. Using reference TRBV7-6 and TRBJ2-1 for the parts outside the CDR3, the full variable domain is GAGVSQSPRYKVTKRGQDVALRCDPISGHVSLYWYRQALGQGPEFLTYFNYEAQQDKSGLPNDRFSAERPEGSISTLTIQRTEQRDSAMYRCASSFAKSPYNEQFFGPGTRLTVL.

The CDR3 sequence: CASSEFGRGPWYGYTF. The CDR3 DNA reads TGTGCCAGCAGTGAATTTGGGCGGGGGCCGTGGTATGGCTACACCTTC. The chain combines TRBV25-1 with TRBJ1-2; tentative D call: TRBD1 (6 bases). Germline V gene sequence: CDR1 MGHDK, CDR2 SYGVNS. The CDR3 extends over 16 amino acids. V was clipped by 1 base and J by 5 bases, with 17 bases between them.

Notes on this clonotype: This may be a read error: a much more frequent sequence differs by one nucleotide. The chain recombines TRBV7-3 with TRBJ1-1; D is unresolved. Germline lookup yields CDR1 SGHTA and CDR2 FQGTGA. This CDR3 region has 14 residues. The CDR3 loop reads CPSSRGAADTEAFF. CDR3 bases: TGTCCCAGCAGCCGGGGTGCGGCGGACACTGAAGCTTTCTTT.

This clonotype was seen many times. The CDR3 loop reads CSVELAGYSNTGELFF. The DNA for the CDR3 is TGCAGCGTTGAACTAGCGGGGTACTCGAACACCGGGGAGCTGTTTTTT. J is TRBJ2-2 and V is TRBV29-1, with 9 bases lining up with TRBD2. The CDR3 consists of 16 residues. The germline gives CDR1 SQVTM, CDR2 ANQGSEA. V shed 2 bases, J shed 0 bases, and the junction held 4 bases outside the gene matches.

This clonotype was seen many times. The chain joins TRBV7-2 to TRBJ2-7; 7 bases are shared with TRBD1. V shed 5 bases and J 0 bases; nucleotides not matched to a gene: 4. The CDR3 contains 14 residues. Germline V gives CDR1 SGHTA, CDR2 FQGNSA. CDR3 sequence (DNA): TGTGCCAGCAGCCCTTCAGGGGGCTCCTACGAGCAGTACGTC. Translation: CASSPSGGSYEQYV.

Worth noting for this clonotype: A much larger clone lies one base from this, so it may be a read error. This chain joins TRBV7-2 and TRBJ2-7; no clear D gene. The CDR3 contains 14 residues. Germline CDR1 is SGHTA and CDR2 is FQGNSA. V lost 1 base to trimming and J lost 3 bases, with 10 bases between them. CDR3 sequence reads: CASSLEGSIYEQYF. The DNA of the CDR3 is TGTGCCAGCAGCTTAGAGGGCTCGATCTACGAGCAGTACTTC.

The chain recombines TRBV6-2 or TRBV6-3 with TRBJ1-1; D remains unclear. The V end was cut by 10 bases, the J end by 1 base, with 16 bases between. CDR1 and CDR2 (germline): MNHEY, SVGEGT. This CDR3 has 14 residues. CDR3 protein: CATGFKAPNTEAFF. The CDR3 DNA follows: TGTGCCACCGGATTCAAGGCCCCGAACACTGAAGCTTTCTTT.

This clonotype has more than one count but fewer than ten. The V call is TRBV20-1, the J call TRBJ1-5; D call uncertain. Trimming pared 3 bases from V and 5 bases from J, leaving 14 bases between. Germline assignment: CDR1 DFQATT and CDR2 SNEGSKA (reference sequence). The CDR3 contains 14 residues. The CDR3, as DNA: TGCAGTGCTAGTCCGGCTCCCGACTATCAGCCCCAGCATTTT. Protein: CSASPAPDYQPQHF.

This clonotype was seen a handful of times. The genes are TRBV29-1 and TRBJ2-7; possibly TRBD1 for D (5 bases). Trimming removed 3 bases at V and 0 bases at J, with 9 bases between. From germline, CDR1 is SQVTM and CDR2 ANQGSEA. The CDR3 totals 13 residues. In DNA, the CDR3 is TGCAGCGTTGAGTTACAGGACTCCTACGAGCAGTACGTC. This encodes CSVELQDSYEQYV.

V gene TRBV4-3 combines with J gene TRBJ2-1; D is ambiguous. Germline V CDR1 and CDR2: LGHNA, YSLEER. The CDR3 consists of 14 residues. Trimming pared 6 bases from V and 0 bases from J, leaving 9 bases between. The DNA for the CDR3 is TGCGCCAGCAGTGGGCCCCCCTCCTACAATGAGCAGTTCTTC. This sequence encodes CASSGPPSYNEQFF.

This clonotype was picked up a small number of times. This sequence joins TRBV6-1 and TRBJ1-6; D gene unclear. There are 18 residues in the CDR3. V lost 5 bases, J lost 3 bases, and 20 bases lay in between. Germline lookup yields CDR1 MNHNS and CDR2 SASEGT. The CDR3 loop reads CASSLFAYRDNYNSPLHF. CDR3 nucleotide sequence: TGTGCCAGCAGTTTATTTGCTTACCGGGATAACTATAATTCACCCCTCCACTTT.

This clonotype has a handful of counts. The gene calls are TRBV2 and TRBJ1-5, with D uncertain. Germline V gives CDR1 SNHLY, CDR2 FYNNEI. Trimming shortened V by 1 base and J by 0 bases, and 7 bases separated the two germline ends. This CDR3 contains 15 residues. The CDR3 here is CASSEVGGSNQPQHF. CDR3 DNA sequence: TGTGCCAGCAGTGAAGTAGGCGGTAGCAATCAGCCCCAGCATTTT.

The J gene is TRBJ1-1, the V gene TRBV2; possible D gene TRBD1, 6 bases. The germline CDR1 and CDR2 sequences are SNHLY and FYNNEI. V gave up 11 bases and J gave up 0 bases, with 16 bases separating them. This CDR3 region has 14 residues. The CDR3 loop is CASGGALMNTEAFF. The CDR3, as DNA: TGTGCCTCGGGGGGGGCCCTAATGAACACTGAAGCTTTCTTT.

This clonotype has ten or more counts. V is TRBV6-2 or TRBV6-3 and J is TRBJ1-2, with 7 bases fitting TRBD1. Germline CDR1 reads MNHEY; CDR2 reads SVGEGT. This CDR3 comprises 16 residues. Trimming cost V 1 base and J 4 bases; bases outside gene matches: 9. CDR3 nucleotides: TGTGCCAGCAGTTACTTTCCGGGACAGTCGATCTATGGCTACACCTTC. Translation gives CASSYFPGQSIYGYTF.

This clonotype has more than one count but fewer than ten. This chain uses TRBV7-9 with TRBJ1-4, with TRBD1 as a possible D gene (5 bases). In germline, CDR1 is SEHNR, CDR2 FQNEAQ (reference sequence). V lost 5 bases and J 3 bases, leaving 16 bases between the germline ends. This CDR3 has 16 residues. The CDR3 is CASSHSIGGANEKLFF. The CDR3 nucleotides read TGTGCCAGCAGCCATTCTATCGGGGGAGCTAATGAAAAACTGTTTTTT.

In its sample, this clonotype was seen many times. The V and J genes are TRBV12-3 or TRBV12-4 and TRBJ2-2; D unclear. There are 12 residues in the CDR3. V was cut by 7 bases and J by 6 bases, with 9 bases left in between. CDR3 in DNA: TGTGCCAGCACCCAACGGGCCGGGGAGCTGTTTTTT. It is translated as CASTQRAGELFF.

This clonotype was detected ten times or more. This rearrangement joins TRBV25-1 to TRBJ1-1; tentatively, D is TRBD1 (6 bases). CDR3 length: 14 residues. Between the trimmed V and J ends, which lost 4 bases and 5 bases, there was a span of 14 bases. Germline V gives CDR1 MGHDK, CDR2 SYGVNS. This CDR3 reads CASSVDRLRTEAFF. For the CDR3, the DNA is TGTGCCAGCAGTGTTGACAGGCTGAGGACTGAAGCTTTCTTT. Filled out from reference TRBV25-1 and TRBJ1-1, the complete variable domain reads EADIYQTPRYLVIGTGKKITLECSQTMGHDKMYWYQQDPGMELHLIHYSYGVNSTEKGDLSSESTVSRIRTEHFPLTLESARPSHTSQYLCASSVDRLRTEAFFGQGTRLTVV.

This clonotype was seen only once. The chain joins TRBV2 to TRBJ2-7; D is undetermined. Between the trimmed V and J ends, which lost 6 bases and 2 bases, there was a span of 11 bases. Germline values: CDR1 SNHLY, CDR2 FYNNEI. The CDR3 covers 13 residues. The CDR3 region has the DNA TGTGCCAGCAGAGGAGACCGTCCCTACGAGCAGTACTTC. It is translated as CASRGDRPYEQYF. The full variable domain, its missing parts supplied by reference TRBV2 and TRBJ2-7, is EPEVTQTPSHQVTQMGQEVILRCVPISNHLYFYWYRQILGQKVEFLVSFYNNEISEKSEIFDDQFSVERPDGSNFTLKIRSTKLEDSAMYFCASRGDRPYEQYFGPGTRLTVT.

This clonotype was recorded a few times. J is TRBJ2-7 and V is TRBV6-2 or TRBV6-3; 7 bases align to TRBD1. CDR1 and CDR2 from the germline V gene are MNHEY and SVGEGT. The ends lost 5 bases at V and 3 bases at J; junction bases unmatched: 4. The CDR3 has 13 residues. The CDR3 DNA follows: TGTGCCAGCAGTACGGGACAGCTCTACGAGCAGTACGTC. Its translation: CASSTGQLYEQYV.

This clonotype was detected ten times or more. The chain joins TRBV4-3 to TRBJ2-5, with D perhaps TRBD1 (6 bases). CDR3 size: 16 residues. Trimming removed 1 base at V and 0 bases at J, with 12 bases between. Per germline, CDR1 LGHNA and CDR2 YSLEER. CDR3 nucleotide sequence: TGCGCCAGCAGCCAAGCTGCCGGGACATACCAAGAGACCCAGTACTTC. Protein product: CASSQAAGTYQETQYF.

On this clonotype: A much larger clone differs by one base, so this may be a read error. V gene TRBV7-3 combines with J gene TRBJ2-5; D is perhaps TRBD1 or TRBD2 (5 bases each). The V gene's germline CDR1 is SGHTA and CDR2 FQGTGA. The CDR3 totals 15 residues. CDR3 DNA sequence: TGTGCCAGCAGCCCGTCGGGACGGTACCAAAAGACCCAGTACTTC. Translation gives CASSPSGRYQKTQYF.

V is TRBV27 and J is TRBJ2-1; 8 bases align to TRBD1. The V gene's germline CDR1 is MNHEY and CDR2 SMNVEV (reference sequence). Trimming cost V 5 bases and J 8 bases; bases outside gene matches: 8. The CDR3 totals 14 residues. The CDR3 spells CASSPNRGLDEQFF. CDR3 in DNA: TGTGCCAGCAGTCCGAACAGGGGGTTAGATGAGCAGTTCTTC.

This clonotype came up once. The rearrangement links TRBV4-2 to TRBJ2-4; D is ambiguous. V was clipped by 4 bases and J by 9 bases, with 7 bases between them. The germline V gene has CDR1 LGHNA and CDR2 YNFKEQ. The CDR3 runs to 11 residues. The chain's CDR3 is CASSLGVIQYF. DNA for the CDR3: TGTGCCAGCAGCCTTGGGGTCATTCAGTACTTC.